This T cell receptor (beta chain) was identified during a study of graft-versus-host responses after intestinal transplantation. Study overall: All recipients got anti-thymocyte globulin induction, then tacrolimus and steroids for around three years.

CDR1 and CDR2 (germline): GTSNPN, SVGIG (reference sequence). V was shortened by 4 bases and J by 8 bases, with 8 bases between the two germline ends. The length of the CDR3 is 11 residues. Plates contained 200,000 CFSE-labeled responder cells and 200,000 irradiated, violet-dye-labeled stimulator cells. Study results and caveats: Individuals who had graft-donor T cell macrochimerism had allografts that showed high graft-versus-host to host-versus-graft clonal ratios.

The assay was immunoSEQ multiplex PCR, and TCRdb's table has in-frame clones only and misses some. The sample yields around 14,000 clones, 35% to 40% seen once. The sequence was obtained from a human patient who received an intestinal transplant. The V gene is TRBV30, the J gene TRBJ2-2; unclear D gene. This material consisted of alloreactive CD8+ T cells from a mixed lymphocyte reaction culture, taken before intestinal transplant. Specified subset: CFSE-low proliferating T cells sorted from roughly 6-day pre-transplant mixed lymphocyte reaction (GvH or HvG direction). The CDR3, as DNA: TGTGCCTGGATGAGGCAGGGGGAGCTGTTTTTT. Translated, it gives CAWMRQGELFF. Looking up the rest from reference TRBV30 and TRBJ2-2 gives the full variable domain: SQTIHQWPATLVQPVGSPLSLECTVEGTSNPNLYWYRQAAGRGLQLLFYSVGIGQISSEVPQNLSASRPQDRQFILSSKKLLLSDSGFYLCAWMRQGELFFGEGSRLTVL.